This TCR beta chain was recovered during a study of T cells expressing NK-cell markers. Background on the study: Sorted CD3+CD56+NKG2C+, CD3+CD56+NKG2C- and CD3+CD56-NKG2C+ T cells provided the TCR beta repertoires.

Comment on this clonotype: Its antigen is still unknown.

The length of the CDR3 is 16 residues. The germline CDR1 and CDR2 sequences are LGHNA and YNFKEQ. Generation of TCR beta cDNA was performed by 5'RACE template switching incorporating UMIs. TCRdb reprocessed the 5' RACE reads; each CDR3 protein has one entry and no DNA is given. The table for this sample gives a few hundred thousand distinct CDR3 sequences. Whole-study results and caveats: In a few donors, dominant clonotypes made up roughly 25-60.1% of CD3+CD56-NKG2C+ cells. In about six donors, dominant CD3+CD56+NKG2C+ clonotypes ranked among the top 10 CD8+ clonotypes.

The chain has TRBV4-2 and TRBJ1-5. This receptor was identified in a man aged 18 to 30 in good health. Input material: blood T cells: a sorted CD56 or NKG2C T cell subset, CD4+ or CD8+ T cells, or bulk PBMC T cells (not recorded which). The CDR3 loop is CASSQEVGLSNQPQHF.